Listed below are T cell receptor beta chains from one sample, sequenced in a study of T cells in Graves' hyperthyroidism and ophthalmopathy. TCRdb reanalysed the multiplex PCR reads using MiXCR and keeps one entry per CDR3 protein. Among over 550,000 distinct CDR3 sequences, 16% were seen once, and the ten largest hold more than 15%. The specimen was blood. The receptors here all came from a woman younger than 30 with Graves' hyperthyroidism. Both conserved end residues are part of each CDR3. Each record gives: clone size, J gene, V gene, CDR3 protein. Clone size is given for some rows only: seen once, a few or many times, or a class if the clone is expanded.

abundance: many
j_gene: TRBJ1-4
v_gene: TRBV2
CDR3aa: CARGGPFATNEKLFF

abundance: NA
j_gene: TRBJ2-1
v_gene: TRBV5-1
CDR3aa: CASSLATGYNEQFF

abundance: many
j_gene: TRBJ1-5
v_gene: TRBV18
CDR3aa: CASSPTGLGTQHF

abundance: many
j_gene: TRBJ1-5
v_gene: TRBV27
CDR3aa: CASSRDRGDQPQHF

abundance: many
j_gene: TRBJ2-5
v_gene: TRBV2
CDR3aa: CASSEGQGAETQYF

abundance: few
j_gene: TRBJ2-3
v_gene: TRBV19
CDR3aa: CASSIDLTVPDTQYF

abundance: many
j_gene: TRBJ2-1
v_gene: TRBV6-1
CDR3aa: CASSSRTSEGDEQFF

abundance: many
j_gene: TRBJ2-3
v_gene: TRBV28
CDR3aa: CASSPLGTGGVTDTQYF

abundance: many
j_gene: TRBJ2-7
v_gene: TRBV7-2
CDR3aa: CASSPRGGASSYEQYF

abundance: NA
j_gene: TRBJ2-5
v_gene: TRBV27
CDR3aa: CASSLSLGGAGETQYF

abundance: NA
j_gene: TRBJ1-3
v_gene: TRBV7-7
CDR3aa: CASSSGDGNTIYF

abundance: NA
j_gene: TRBJ2-2
v_gene: TRBV7-8
CDR3aa: CASSIRALGGELFF

abundance: many
j_gene: TRBJ2-7
v_gene: TRBV7-2
CDR3aa: CASSLGGGDEQYF

abundance: many
j_gene: TRBJ2-1
v_gene: TRBV27
CDR3aa: CASSLWGGRHNEQFF

abundance: NA
j_gene: TRBJ1-5
v_gene: TRBV6-2/TRBV6-3
CDR3aa: CASSLARQGGNQPQHF

abundance: few
j_gene: TRBJ2-7
v_gene: TRBV3-1
CDR3aa: CASSAGGAGYEQYF

abundance: NA
j_gene: TRBJ2-2
v_gene: TRBV29-1
CDR3aa: CSVVRVLAGDTGELFF

abundance: many
j_gene: TRBJ2-1
v_gene: TRBV6-1
CDR3aa: CASSPSGTTYNEQFF

abundance: many
j_gene: TRBJ2-7
v_gene: TRBV7-2
CDR3aa: CASSRDRAEQYF

abundance: many
j_gene: TRBJ2-2
v_gene: TRBV28
CDR3aa: CASSVLSGLAGLNSGELFF

abundance: NA
j_gene: TRBJ1-3
v_gene: TRBV9
CDR3aa: CASSVTGGSGNTIYF

abundance: NA
j_gene: TRBJ2-5
v_gene: TRBV20-1
CDR3aa: CSAPGRGSGRARETQYF

abundance: many
j_gene: TRBJ2-1
v_gene: TRBV3-1
CDR3aa: CASSQDWGARDNEQFF

abundance: many
j_gene: TRBJ2-1
v_gene: TRBV7-2
CDR3aa: CASSLMRRSRSYNEQFF

abundance: many
j_gene: TRBJ1-2
v_gene: TRBV5-1
CDR3aa: CASSPSGQGDYGYTF

abundance: many
j_gene: TRBJ2-5
v_gene: TRBV10-3
CDR3aa: CAISESKAGEYQETQYF

abundance: NA
j_gene: TRBJ1-2
v_gene: TRBV9
CDR3aa: CASSAYGVGGYGYTF

abundance: NA
j_gene: TRBJ1-5
v_gene: TRBV19
CDR3aa: CASNRQASRNSQPQHF

abundance: many
j_gene: TRBJ1-2
v_gene: TRBV5-1
CDR3aa: CASSRTVEDYGYTF

abundance: many
j_gene: TRBJ1-5
v_gene: TRBV6-2/TRBV6-3
CDR3aa: CASSYPIDKIQPQHF

abundance: once
j_gene: TRBJ2-1
v_gene: TRBV2
CDR3aa: CASSPRGSNEQFF

abundance: many
j_gene: TRBJ2-1
v_gene: TRBV29-1
CDR3aa: CSVEGLPSGNYNEQFF

abundance: few
j_gene: TRBJ1-5
v_gene: TRBV28
CDR3aa: CATGQVFNQPQHF

abundance: many
j_gene: TRBJ1-4
v_gene: TRBV7-2
CDR3aa: CASSSPTGRTEKLFF

abundance: many
j_gene: TRBJ2-5
v_gene: TRBV3-1
CDR3aa: CASSRQGNGETQYF

abundance: many
j_gene: TRBJ2-5
v_gene: TRBV29-1
CDR3aa: CSVLGLAGGGETQYF

abundance: many
j_gene: TRBJ2-6
v_gene: TRBV20-1
CDR3aa: CSARRQGAKGANVLTF

abundance: NA
j_gene: TRBJ2-4
v_gene: TRBV5-1
CDR3aa: CASSTLGGRVEAKNIQYF

abundance: many
j_gene: TRBJ2-1
v_gene: TRBV11-2
CDR3aa: CASSSLRGSGRAHEQFF

abundance: many
j_gene: TRBJ2-7
v_gene: TRBV7-8
CDR3aa: CASSLMGPLSYEQYF

abundance: NA
j_gene: TRBJ2-2
v_gene: TRBV30
CDR3aa: CAWAGGPNTGELFF

abundance: many
j_gene: TRBJ1-5
v_gene: TRBV27
CDR3aa: CASRPLDRDGQPQHF

abundance: NA
j_gene: TRBJ1-3
v_gene: TRBV19
CDR3aa: CASSDSLSGDTIYF

abundance: many
j_gene: TRBJ1-1
v_gene: TRBV10-2
CDR3aa: CASSESTGNTEAFF

abundance: few
j_gene: TRBJ2-7
v_gene: TRBV6-1
CDR3aa: CATSRGTSGSWRSYEQYF

abundance: NA
j_gene: TRBJ2-3
v_gene: TRBV20-1
CDR3aa: CSARGGGGADTQYF

abundance: few
j_gene: TRBJ1-1
v_gene: TRBV5-1
CDR3aa: CASRMTRTAYTEAFF

abundance: NA
j_gene: TRBJ1-5
v_gene: TRBV4-3
CDR3aa: CASSQDERGIQHF

abundance: many
j_gene: TRBJ1-5
v_gene: TRBV28
CDR3aa: CASSSDNYSNQPQHF

abundance: many
j_gene: TRBJ1-1
v_gene: TRBV20-1
CDR3aa: CSARDLVAGTNTEAFF

abundance: NA
j_gene: TRBJ1-5
v_gene: TRBV12-3/TRBV12-4
CDR3aa: CASSQAGARGSQHF

abundance: NA
j_gene: TRBJ1-1
v_gene: TRBV6-2/TRBV6-3
CDR3aa: CASKQGPTEAFF

abundance: many
j_gene: TRBJ1-2
v_gene: TRBV2
CDR3aa: CASSDGANYGYTF

abundance: many
j_gene: TRBJ2-1
v_gene: TRBV20-1
CDR3aa: CSARVFGEQFF

abundance: NA
j_gene: TRBJ1-5
v_gene: TRBV19
CDR3aa: CASMGQGKKNQPQHF

abundance: few
j_gene: TRBJ2-3
v_gene: TRBV10-3
CDR3aa: CAISEWTSGTDTQYF

abundance: few
j_gene: TRBJ2-1
v_gene: TRBV7-8
CDR3aa: CASSLASLAGVYNEQFF